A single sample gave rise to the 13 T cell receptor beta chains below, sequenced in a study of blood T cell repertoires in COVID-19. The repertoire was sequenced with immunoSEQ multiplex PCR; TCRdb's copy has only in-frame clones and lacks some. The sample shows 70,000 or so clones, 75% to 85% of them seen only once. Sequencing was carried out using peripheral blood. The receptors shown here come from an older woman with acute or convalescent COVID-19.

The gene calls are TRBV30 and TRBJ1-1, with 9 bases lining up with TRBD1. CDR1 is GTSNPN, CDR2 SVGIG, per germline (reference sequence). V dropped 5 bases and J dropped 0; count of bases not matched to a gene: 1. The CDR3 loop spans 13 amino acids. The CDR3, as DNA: TGTGCCTGGGGACAGGGGATGAACACTGAAGCTTTCTTT. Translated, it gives CAWGQGMNTEAFF.

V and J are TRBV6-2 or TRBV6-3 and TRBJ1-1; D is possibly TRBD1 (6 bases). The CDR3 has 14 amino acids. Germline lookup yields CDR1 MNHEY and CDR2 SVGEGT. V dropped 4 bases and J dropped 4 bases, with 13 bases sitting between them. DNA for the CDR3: TGTGCCAGCAGTTTCGGACAGTTGGTCACTGAAGCTTTCTTT. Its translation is CASSFGQLVTEAFF.

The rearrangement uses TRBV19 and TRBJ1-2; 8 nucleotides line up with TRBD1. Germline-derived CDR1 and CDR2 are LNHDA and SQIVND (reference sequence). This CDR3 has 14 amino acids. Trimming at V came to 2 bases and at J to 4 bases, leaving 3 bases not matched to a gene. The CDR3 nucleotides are TGTGCCAGTAGTATACAGGGGGCTTTCTATGGCTACACCTTC. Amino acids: CASSIQGAFYGYTF.

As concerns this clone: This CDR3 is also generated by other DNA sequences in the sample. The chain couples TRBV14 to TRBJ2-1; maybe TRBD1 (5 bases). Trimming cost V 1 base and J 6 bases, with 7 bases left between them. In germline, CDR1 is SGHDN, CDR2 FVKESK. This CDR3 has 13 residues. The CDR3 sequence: CASSQGQGNEQFF. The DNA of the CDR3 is TGTGCCAGCAGCCAAGGGCAGGGCAATGAGCAGTTCTTC.

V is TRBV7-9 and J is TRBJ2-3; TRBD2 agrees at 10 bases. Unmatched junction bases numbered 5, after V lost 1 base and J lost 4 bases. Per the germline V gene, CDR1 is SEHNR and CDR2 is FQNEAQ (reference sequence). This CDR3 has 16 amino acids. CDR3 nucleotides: TGTGCCAGCAGCTTAGGGAGCGGGGGGGCCCCAGATACGCAGTATTTT. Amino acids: CASSLGSGGAPDTQYF.

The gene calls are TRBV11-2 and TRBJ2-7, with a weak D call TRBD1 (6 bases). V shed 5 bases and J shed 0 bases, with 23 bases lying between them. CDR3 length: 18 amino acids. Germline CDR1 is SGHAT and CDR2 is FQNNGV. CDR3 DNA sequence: TGTGCCAGCAGCGCGAGGATACAGGGAACAAAGAACTCCTACGAGCAGTACTTC. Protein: CASSARIQGTKNSYEQYF.

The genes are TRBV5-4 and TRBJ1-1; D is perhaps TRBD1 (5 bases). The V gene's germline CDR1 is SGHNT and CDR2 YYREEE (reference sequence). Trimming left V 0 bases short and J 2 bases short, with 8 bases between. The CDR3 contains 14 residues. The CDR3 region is CASSLARANTEAFF. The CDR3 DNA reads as TGTGCCAGCAGCTTGGCCAGGGCAAACACTGAAGCTTTCTTT.

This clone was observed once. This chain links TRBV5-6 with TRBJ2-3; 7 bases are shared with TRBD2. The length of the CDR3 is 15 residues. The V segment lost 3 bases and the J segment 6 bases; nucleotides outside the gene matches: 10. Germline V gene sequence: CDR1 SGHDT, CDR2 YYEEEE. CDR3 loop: CASSSGTTPPDTQYF. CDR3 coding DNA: TGTGCCAGCAGCTCTGGGACTACTCCCCCGGATACGCAGTATTTT.

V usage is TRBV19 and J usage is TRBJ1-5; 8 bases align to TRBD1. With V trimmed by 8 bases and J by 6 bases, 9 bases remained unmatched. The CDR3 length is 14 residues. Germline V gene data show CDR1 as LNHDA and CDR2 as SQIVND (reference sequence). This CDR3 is CASRRGQGFQPQHF. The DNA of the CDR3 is TGTGCCAGTCGCAGGGGGCAAGGGTTTCAGCCCCAGCATTTT.

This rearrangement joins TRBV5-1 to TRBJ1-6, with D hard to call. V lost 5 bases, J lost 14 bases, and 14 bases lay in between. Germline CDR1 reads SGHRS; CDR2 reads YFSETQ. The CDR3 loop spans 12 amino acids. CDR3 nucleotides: TGCGCCAGCAGGGCAACTACGGAGACCCTCCACTTT. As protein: CASRATTETLHF.

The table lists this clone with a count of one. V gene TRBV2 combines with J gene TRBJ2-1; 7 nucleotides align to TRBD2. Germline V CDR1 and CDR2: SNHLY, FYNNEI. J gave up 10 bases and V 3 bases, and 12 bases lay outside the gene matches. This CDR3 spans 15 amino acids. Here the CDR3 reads CASSEGGSGQGEQFF. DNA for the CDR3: TGTGCCAGCAGTGAGGGGGGGTCCGGGCAAGGGGAGCAGTTCTTC.

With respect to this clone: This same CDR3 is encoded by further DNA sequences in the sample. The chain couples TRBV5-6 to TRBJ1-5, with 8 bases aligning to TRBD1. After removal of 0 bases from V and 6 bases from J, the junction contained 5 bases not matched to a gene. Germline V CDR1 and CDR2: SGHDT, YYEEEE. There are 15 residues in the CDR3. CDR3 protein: CASSLGQGAGQPQHF. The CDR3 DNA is TGTGCCAGCAGCTTGGGGCAGGGGGCAGGTCAGCCCCAGCATTTT.

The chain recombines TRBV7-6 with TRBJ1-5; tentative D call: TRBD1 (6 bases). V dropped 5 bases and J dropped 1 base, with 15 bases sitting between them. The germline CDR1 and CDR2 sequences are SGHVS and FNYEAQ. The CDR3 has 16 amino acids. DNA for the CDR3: TGTGCCAGCAGCAAAGGCAGGGGAGGGAGCAATCAGCCCCAGCATTTT. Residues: CASSKGRGGSNQPQHF.